This TCR beta chain was captured in a study of cytomegalovirus exposure and HLA in healthy donors listed by TCRdb under 2017. In terms of the full investigation: According to an earlier analysis of a few hundred of the donors, 200 million or so T cells yielded 117 million unique TCR beta sequences and 276 Gb of sequence data. Around 300 gigabases of sequencing data and approximately 84 million unique TCR sequences were included in an early release covering roughly 700 HLA-typed donors. In a later genetic analysis, genome-wide SNP genotypes for about three fifths of the 666 donors were used, and that subset was treated as a discovery cohort. A later analysis re-analyzed previously published TCR beta repertoires from several hundred donors and added high-resolution HLA genotyping to study TCR occurrence patterns. Donor age, sex, ethnicity and CMV serostatus were collected together with the repertoire data. The study was designed to test whether signatures of past pathogen exposure could be identified by cataloging public T cell receptors. The genetic ancestry cluster associated with self-reported Caucasian donors included around four fifths of the roughly 400 genotyped donors. To predict cytomegalovirus infection status, the study combined high-throughput TCR immunosequencing, statistical association of individual TCRs with disease status, and machine learning. An earlier analysis of some 500 of the donors applied high-throughput TCR beta sequencing to assess whether each TCR beta V gene segment acted as functional or pseudogenic. The T cell repertoires of some 700 subjects were profiled by immunosequencing and related to cytomegalovirus serostatus. Along with the approximately 670-subject first cohort, a separate validation cohort of around 110 different subjects was used. Every discovery cohort repertoire had been produced on one sequencing platform. Typing coverage varied by locus: roughly 629-630 donors for A, B, C, DRB1 and DQB1; 522 for DQA1; over 600 for DPA1; roughly 450 for DPB1. Four to six DR-DQ haplotypes were handled as single units for association and clustering because linkage in the cohort was strong. Class I and class II HLA loci were covered by the typing at four-digit resolution. Among a few hundred genotyped donors of the cohort, an average of 235,054 unique TCR beta nucleotide sequences were sequenced per donor, roughly 20% of them non-productive. Rather than drawing on any new phenotypic data, the later analysis identified candidate immune exposures from TCR beta sequences and the way those sequences occurred across donors.

The CDR3 runs 18 residues from the cysteine to the phenylalanine. Kept here is only the CDR3 DNA, which spans 54 bases and is read in frame from base 1. CDR1 SGDLS and CDR2 YYNGEE were looked up in the germline V gene. V sheds 4 bases and J sheds 3 bases, leaving 25 bases between their ends. About this clone: What this receptor recognizes is not known. Base qualities are not provided; no much larger clone lies one nucleotide away.

The full study reports these points: Because counts were too low, roughly 18 rarely observed V segments, including chromosome 9 orphons, were left out of the earlier analysis of a few hundred of the donors. Strong co-occurrence of HLA alleles, especially DR and DQ, made assigning TCR associations to individual alleles difficult. Linkage disequilibrium might explain the correlated functional status among segregating V segments, but an unknown experimental factor could not be ruled out. In a later analysis, several top co-occurrence clusters were reported to appear linked to parvovirus B19, influenza, CMV and Epstein-Barr virus. The only immune exposure information available for the cohort was CMV serostatus. In a later analysis, HLA-associated TCR beta chains showed more clonal expansion and lower generation probabilities than non-associated chains that were equally common. A total of 150 or so TCR beta chains were listed by the study as associated with cytomegalovirus. In a later genetic analysis, fewer N-insertions in productive TCRs were reported among donors in an Asian-associated ancestry cluster than the roughly 700-donor mean. Specific HLA alleles were associated with 15,000 to 20,000 TCR beta sequences at a false discovery rate of 0.05 in a later analysis. Some IMGT-functional V segments, including TRBV6-2 and TRBV6-3, could not be distinguished by the 87-base-pair reads and were therefore excluded. In a later genetic analysis, a missense DCLRE1C variant was associated with V-gene and J-gene trimming of TCR beta chains, and the association was replicated in an independent cohort. In both the original and validation cohorts, the classifier was reported to diagnose cytomegalovirus status with high specificity and sensitivity. Across donors, most TCR sequences were observed very rarely, whereas some public TCRs were present in many individuals. This cohort had only TCR beta chains sequenced, and the lack of alpha or paired-chain data limited which features could be detected. An earlier analysis of some 590 of the donors showed that most TCR beta V segments appeared in productive rearrangements either about 87% or about 30% of the time, which broadly matched IMGT annotations. A group of highly shared sequence variants was considered likely to be a technical artifact of the sequencing pipeline. In a later analysis, TCR association rates were found to vary across HLA loci, with the most associated TCRs seen for DRB1 alleles and the fewest for HLA-C alleles. Because HLA typing was missing for some donors at each locus, association tests included only the typed subset. In vitro tests confirmed that a few of the cytomegalovirus-associated TCR beta chains recognize cytomegalovirus antigens. Most CMV-associated TCR beta chains appeared to be HLA-restricted in a later analysis, and the HLA associations seemed to be driven largely by CMV exposure. A further reported finding was that TCR beta sequences accurately predicted the HLA-A and HLA-B alleles for most subjects in the first cohort. The authors suggested that the approach could potentially be generalized to other disease states and immunological phenotypes. Sequencing depth was assumed to be roughly uniform across donors in the presence/absence analyses, though that assumption may not hold.

The method was the immunoSEQ multiplex PCR assay. For the multiplex PCR, a mixture combining 60 forward primers for TCR Vbeta segments and 13 reverse primers for TCR Jbeta segments was used. The CDR3 region of rearranged TCR beta genes was amplified from genomic DNA by a multiplex PCR assay. On the Illumina HiSeq System, the amplified TCR beta libraries were sequenced as 87-base-pair reads. Turning to the authors' computational methods: In a later analysis, 77 million or so unique TCR beta chains were counted across the 650 to 750 repertoires, and around 11 million of these chains were shared by at least two donors. To remove PCR and sequencing errors, raw reads were error-corrected and collapsed into unique sequences using a nearest-neighbor algorithm that merged closely related sequences. CDR3 sequences were aligned to IMGT reference sequences to assign V, D and J gene segments. Each retained sequence needed at least a six-nucleotide match to both a V gene segment and a J gene segment. Rearrangements were called productive when the CDR3 lacked stop codons and stayed in frame with V and J; all others were non-productive. CDR3 was defined by IMGT convention, running from the second conserved V-encoded cysteine to the conserved J-encoded phenylalanine. In an earlier analysis of 500 to 650 of the donors, sequences lacking an unambiguous match to a single V gene segment were excluded. An earlier analysis of just under 600 of the donors called V segments functional above 56.7% productive rearrangements and segregating when the between-donor standard deviation exceeded 5%. To diagnose cytomegalovirus status from the catalog of TCR beta chain sequences, a statistical classification framework was built. In a later analysis, TCR nucleotide sequences were compared against IMGT/GENE-DB human TR gene sequences so that V and J genes could be assigned. A later analysis assigned CDR3 sequences and most-parsimonious VDJ recombination scenarios with the TCRdist pipeline. In a later analysis, each TCR beta chain was defined by its CDR3 amino acid sequence together with its V-gene family, and reads without a unique V-gene family were excluded. In a later analysis, 450 to 600 highly shared, low-generation-probability nucleotide sequences were removed to address suspected cross-contamination and a sequencing artifact. In a later analysis, a clonal expansion index for each public chain was calculated from normalized within-repertoire ranks of inferred template counts. Generation probabilities in a later analysis came from a VDJ recombination model fitted to out-of-frame rearrangements, and those results were checked against IGoR. In a later analysis, TCR-TCR, TCR-HLA and TCR-CMV co-occurrence was scored with hypergeometric tests, and a repertoire-size bias correction was applied to TCR pairs. In a later analysis, false discovery rates were estimated by permuting HLA or CMV assignments 20 times. A later analysis grouped co-occurring TCRs with DBSCAN, adding TCRdist sequence similarity when clustering within HLA-allele-positive subsets. Co-occurrence clustering excluded repertoires with fewer than 30,000 or more than 120,000 public chains, plus five with anomalous nucleotide sharing. TCRdb's version of the immuneACCESS table is confined to in-frame rearrangements and falls short of the full clone set. An unresolved V gene accounts for under half of the shortfall where checked; the remainder is of unknown origin. From that table come the V and J calls and clone size; the DNA was used to work out D and trimming. Across this sample there are approximately 190,000 clones, with 87% seen only once. The ten largest clones capture around 0.99% of the sample.

The cohort consisted of 600 to 700 healthy bone marrow donors. At the time of sampling, all cohort members were nominally healthy, though unrecorded immune exposures were likely present. The donor was CMV seronegative and belonged to the group of over 300 seronegative cohort members. A peripheral blood sample was provided by each donor, and peripheral blood mononuclear cells were used for TCR beta sequencing. The Qiagen DNeasy Blood Extraction Kit was used to extract genomic DNA from the blood cell samples. This sequence was found in a boy between 2 and 10 years old in good health and CMV-seronegative. The chain employs TRBV9 and TRBJ1-1, with TRBD1 as a weak D call on 5 bases. The sequencing input was PBMCs. The nucleotide sequence is given as TGTGCCAGCAGCTTCCCCGGGTGGGGCCGGGGGTCGGACACTGAAGCTTTCTTT. Its translation is CASSFPGWGRGSDTEAFF.